This record concerns one T cell receptor (beta chain) sequence. Profiled with immunoSEQ multiplex PCR; TCRdb holds only in-frame clones, not every one. The sample consists of approximately 130,000 clones, 84% of them appearing once. CDR1 and CDR2 (germline): SGDLS, YYNGEE. CDR3 length: 14 residues. V lost 4 bases, J lost 4 bases, and 14 bases lay in between. This sample is drawn from a study of identifying expanded T cells in peripheral blood. This receptor was taken from a person between 18 and 70 years old in good health. V and J are TRBV9 and TRBJ1-1; D might be TRBD1 (5 bases). The sequenced sample consisted of blood. This CDR3 reads CASSLQSGGTEAFF. CDR3 in DNA: TGTGCCAGCAGCTTACAATCGGGGGGCACTGAAGCTTTCTTT. Filled out from reference TRBV9 and TRBJ1-1, the complete variable domain reads DSGVTQTPKHLITATGQRVTLRCSPRSGDLSVYWYQQSLDQGLQFLIQYYNGEERAKGNILERFSAQQFPDLHSELNLSSLELGDSALYFCASSLQSGGTEAFFGQGTRLTVV.